This entry describes one T cell receptor (beta chain). Extraction and reverse transcription of RNA yielded cDNA as the sequencing template. Sequencing was performed with immunoSEQ multiplex PCR; in TCRdb, only in-frame clones are kept and a portion is missing. The table shows around 190,000 clones, with 45% to 70% occurring only once. These data originate in a study of CD8+ T cells in alopecia areata. The CDR3 is 16 residues long. CDR1 is SEHNR and CDR2 is FQNEAQ in the germline V gene (reference sequence). The J segment lost 4 bases and the V segment lost 2 bases, leaving 6 bases of the junction unmatched.

Input material: CD8+ T cells sorted from blood. The rearrangement uses TRBV7-9 and TRBJ2-3; 10 nucleotides line up with TRBD1. The receptor was isolated from a human donor in good health. CDR3 in amino acids: CASSLWRDRGPDTQYF. The DNA for the CDR3 is TGTGCCAGCAGCTTATGGCGGGACAGGGGACCAGATACGCAGTATTTT.